This T cell receptor beta chain was sequenced during a study of metastatic and nonmetastatic thyroid tumors. Study-wide background: Repertoires were compared across blood and tumor or nodule tissue from malignant and benign thyroid patients.

By proportion, this clone is medium-sized. In the authors' methods: Variation in CDR3 across clinicopathological groups served as the basis for constructing a distant-metastasis classifier in papillary thyroid cancer. TCRdb re-called clones via MiXCR from the PCR reads. None of the V and J calls come from the authors' own analysis; TCRdb made them. The sample lists some 15,000 clones, 23% occurring once. V lost 2 bases, J lost 6 bases, and 14 bases lay in between. In germline, CDR1 is DFQATT, CDR2 SNEGSKA (reference sequence). This CDR3 spans 13 amino acids. Each patient came to thyroid surgery without any prior treatment (of any kind).

J is TRBJ2-7 and V is TRBV20-1; D is perhaps TRBD1 (7 bases). This TCR was recovered from a female donor with papillary thyroid cancer or a benign thyroid nodule (not recorded which). Some clones in this sample may be carry-over from other donors' samples. Sequenced input: tumor tissue. The CDR3 loop reads CSARLAGGLEQYF. CDR3 nucleotides: TGCAGTGCTAGATTAGCAGGGGGACTCGAGCAGTACTTC.